What follows is one TCR beta chain and its context. These data belong to a study of identical twins. From the 5' RACE reads, TCRdb called clonotypes with MiXCR, one entry per CDR3 protein. The sample lists approximately 1.8 million distinct CDR3 sequences, about 32% seen once, with about 0.3% in the top ten. This CDR3 has 18 residues. Sequencing was carried out using cord blood. The receptor comes from a newborn girl in good health. V and J are TRBV21-1 and TRBJ2-1; the D call TRBD1 from the table was never checked on the DNA. TRBV21-1 is flagged as a pseudogene. The CDR3 region is CASSKEGNKGTAHNEQFF. CDR3 coding DNA: TGTGCCAGCAGCAAAGAAGGGAACAAGGGGACAGCCCACAATGAGCAGTTCTTC.